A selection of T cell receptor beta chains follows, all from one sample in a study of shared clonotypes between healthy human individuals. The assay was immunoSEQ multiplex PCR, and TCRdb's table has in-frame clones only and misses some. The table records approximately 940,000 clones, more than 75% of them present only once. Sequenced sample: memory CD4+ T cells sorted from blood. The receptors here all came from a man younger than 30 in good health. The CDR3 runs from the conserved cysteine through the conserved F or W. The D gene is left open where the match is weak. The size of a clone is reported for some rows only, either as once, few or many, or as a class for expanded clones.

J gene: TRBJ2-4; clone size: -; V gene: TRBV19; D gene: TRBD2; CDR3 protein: CASSTHPRGGKNIQYF; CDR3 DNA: TGTGCCAGTAGTACCCATCCGCGGGGGGGCAAAAACATTCAGTACTTC
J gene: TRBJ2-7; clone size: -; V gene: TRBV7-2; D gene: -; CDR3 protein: CASTLTRFSEQYF; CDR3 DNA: TGTGCCAGCACCCTGACTAGGTTCTCCGAGCAGTACTTC
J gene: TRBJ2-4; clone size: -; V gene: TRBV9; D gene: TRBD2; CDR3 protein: CASSPESTGLAGNAAKNIQYF; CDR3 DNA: TGTGCCAGCAGCCCCGAATCTACGGGACTAGCGGGAAACGCGGCCAAAAACATTCAGTACTTC
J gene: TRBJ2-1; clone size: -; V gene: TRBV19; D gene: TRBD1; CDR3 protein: CASNRDRGGEQFF; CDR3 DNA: TGTGCCAGTAATCGGGACAGGGGTGGTGAGCAGTTCTTC
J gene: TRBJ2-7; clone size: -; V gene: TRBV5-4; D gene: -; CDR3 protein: CASSSLGGRAFSPSEQYF; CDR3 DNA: TGTGCCAGCAGCTCGTTAGGGGGGAGGGCCTTCTCCCCCTCCGAGCAGTACTTC
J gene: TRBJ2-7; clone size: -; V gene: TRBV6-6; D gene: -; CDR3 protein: CASSGYSYEQYF; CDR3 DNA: TGTGCCAGCAGCGGCTACTCCTACGAGCAGTACTTC
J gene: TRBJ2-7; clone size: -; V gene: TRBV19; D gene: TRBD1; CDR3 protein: CASSIDRTGFSYEQYF; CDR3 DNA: TGTGCCAGTAGTATAGACCGGACAGGTTTTTCCTACGAGCAGTACTTC
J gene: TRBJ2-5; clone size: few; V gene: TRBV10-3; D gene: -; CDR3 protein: CATRGAGETQYF; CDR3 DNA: TGTGCCACCCGGGGGGCGGGGGAGACCCAGTACTTC
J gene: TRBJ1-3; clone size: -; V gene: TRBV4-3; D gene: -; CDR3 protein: CASSQAPTASGNTIYF; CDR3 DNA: TGCGCCAGCAGCCAAGCCCCGACGGCCTCTGGAAACACCATATATTTT
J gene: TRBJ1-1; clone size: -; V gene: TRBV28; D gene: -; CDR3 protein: CASSIRNTEAFF; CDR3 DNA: TGTGCCAGCAGCATCCGAAACACTGAAGCTTTCTTT
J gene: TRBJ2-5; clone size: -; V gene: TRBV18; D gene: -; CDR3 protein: CASSPLGSTETQYF; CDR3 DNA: TGTGCCAGCTCACCCCTTGGTAGTACAGAGACCCAGTACTTC
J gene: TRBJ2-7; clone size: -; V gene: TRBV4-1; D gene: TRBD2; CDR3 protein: CASRGSLAGGAHEQYF; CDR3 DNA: TGCGCCAGCAGAGGCAGCCTAGCGGGGGGGGCCCACGAGCAGTACTTC
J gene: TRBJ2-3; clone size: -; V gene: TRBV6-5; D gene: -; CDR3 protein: CASSYVWGDTQYF; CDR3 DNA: TGTGCCAGCAGTTACGTTTGGGGAGATACGCAGTATTTT
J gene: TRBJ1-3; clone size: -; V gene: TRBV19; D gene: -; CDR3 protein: CASRNPQISGNTIYF; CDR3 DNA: TGTGCCAGTAGGAACCCACAAATCTCTGGAAACACCATATATTTT
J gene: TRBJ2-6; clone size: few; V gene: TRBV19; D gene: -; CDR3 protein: CASIRSGANVLTF; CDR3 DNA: TGTGCCAGTATTAGATCTGGGGCCAACGTCCTGACTTTC
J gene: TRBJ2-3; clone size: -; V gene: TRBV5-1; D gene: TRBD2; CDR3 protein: CASSLSSGVTDTQYF; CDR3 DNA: TGCGCCAGCAGCTTGTCTAGCGGGGTCACAGATACGCAGTATTTT
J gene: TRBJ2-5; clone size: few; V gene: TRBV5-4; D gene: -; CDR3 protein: CASSQGLIQETQYF; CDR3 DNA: TGTGCCAGCAGCCAGGGACTCATTCAAGAGACCCAGTACTTC
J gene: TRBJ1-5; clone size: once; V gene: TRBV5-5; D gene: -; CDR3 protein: CASSPGGLGDQPQHF; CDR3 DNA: TGTGCCAGCAGCCCGGGGGGCTTGGGTGATCAGCCCCAGCATTTT
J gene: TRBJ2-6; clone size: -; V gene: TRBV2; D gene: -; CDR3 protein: CASSEAGTLSGANVLTF; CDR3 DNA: TGTGCCAGCAGTGAGGCAGGGACCCTCTCTGGGGCCAACGTCCTGACTTTC
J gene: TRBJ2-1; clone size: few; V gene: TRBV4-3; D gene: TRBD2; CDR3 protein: CASSQGDTGGEQFF; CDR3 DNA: TGCGCCAGCAGCCAAGGCGATACGGGGGGTGAGCAGTTCTTC
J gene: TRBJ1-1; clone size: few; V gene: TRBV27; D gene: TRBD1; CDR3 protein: CASSAGQFMNTEAFF; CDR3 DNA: TGTGCCAGCAGTGCGGGACAGTTTATGAACACTGAAGCTTTCTTT
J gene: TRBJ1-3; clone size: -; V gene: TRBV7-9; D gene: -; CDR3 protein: CASSLTGNTIYF; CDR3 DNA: TGTGCCAGCAGCCTCACTGGAAACACCATATATTTT
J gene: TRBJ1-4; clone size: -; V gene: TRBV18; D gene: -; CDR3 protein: CASSPRSAGDEKLFF; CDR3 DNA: TGTGCCAGCTCACCGCGGTCAGCGGGTGATGAAAAACTGTTTTTT
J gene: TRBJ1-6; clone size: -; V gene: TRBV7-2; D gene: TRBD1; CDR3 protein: CASSFGTVLTNSPLHF; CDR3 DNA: TGTGCCAGCAGCTTCGGGACAGTCCTAACCAATTCACCCCTCCACTTT
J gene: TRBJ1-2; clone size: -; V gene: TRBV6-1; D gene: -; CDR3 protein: CASIDPVGADSNYGYTF; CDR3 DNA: TGTGCCAGCATTGACCCAGTGGGGGCAGATAGTAACTATGGCTACACCTTC
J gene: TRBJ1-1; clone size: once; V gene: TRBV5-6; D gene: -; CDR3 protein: CASSFKHEVTEAFF; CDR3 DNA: TGTGCCAGCAGCTTCAAACATGAGGTAACTGAAGCTTTCTTT
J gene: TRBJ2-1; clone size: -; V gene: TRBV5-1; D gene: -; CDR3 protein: CASSLVLGNYNEQFF; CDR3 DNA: TGCGCCAGCAGCTTGGTTCTGGGGAATTACAATGAGCAGTTCTTC
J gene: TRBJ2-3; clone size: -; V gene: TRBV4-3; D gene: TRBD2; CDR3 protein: CASSQEISGRLAQYF; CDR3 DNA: TGCGCCAGCAGCCAAGAAATTAGCGGGAGGCTTGCGCAGTATTTT
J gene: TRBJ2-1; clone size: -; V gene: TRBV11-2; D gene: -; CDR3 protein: CASSYTPDPYNEQFF; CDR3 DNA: TGTGCCAGCAGCTACACCCCAGACCCTTACAATGAGCAGTTCTTC
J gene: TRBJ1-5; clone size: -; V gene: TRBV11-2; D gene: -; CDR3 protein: CASSLGVSNQPQHF; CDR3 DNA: TGTGCCAGCAGCTTAGGGGTCAGCAATCAGCCCCAGCATTTT
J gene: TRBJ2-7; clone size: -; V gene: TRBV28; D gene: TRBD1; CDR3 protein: CASSPSDREVTF; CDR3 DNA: TGTGCCAGCAGTCCCTCCGACAGGGAAGTGACCTTC
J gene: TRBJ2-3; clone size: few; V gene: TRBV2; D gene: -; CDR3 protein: CASSGYRADTQYF; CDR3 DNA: TGTGCCAGCAGTGGTTACAGGGCGGATACGCAGTATTTT
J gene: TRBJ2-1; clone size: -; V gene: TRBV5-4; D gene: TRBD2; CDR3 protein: CATQLGVAGATIRWYNEQFF; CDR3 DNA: TGTGCCACCCAGCTTGGAGTAGCGGGAGCTACTATCCGCTGGTACAATGAGCAGTTCTTC
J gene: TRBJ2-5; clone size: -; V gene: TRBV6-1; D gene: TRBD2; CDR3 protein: CASSEGLAGGRRETQYF; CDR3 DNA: TGTGCCAGCAGTGAGGGACTAGCGGGAGGCCGGAGGGAGACCCAGTACTTC
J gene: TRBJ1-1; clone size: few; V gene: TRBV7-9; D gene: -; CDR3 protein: CASSFFRDTNTEAFF; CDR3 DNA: TGTGCCAGCAGCTTCTTCCGGGACACAAACACTGAAGCTTTCTTT
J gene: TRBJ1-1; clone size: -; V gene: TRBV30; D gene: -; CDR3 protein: CAWSRGSATEAFF; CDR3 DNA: TGTGCCTGGAGCCGGGGATCGGCCACTGAAGCTTTCTTT
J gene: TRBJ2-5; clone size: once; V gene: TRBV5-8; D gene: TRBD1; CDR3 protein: CASSPRTGKAETQYF; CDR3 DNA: TGTGCCAGCAGCCCCCGGACAGGGAAGGCGGAGACCCAGTACTTC
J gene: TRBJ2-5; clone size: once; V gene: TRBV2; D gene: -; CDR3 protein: CASGPLWEWQETQYF; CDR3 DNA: TGTGCCAGCGGACCCTTGTGGGAATGGCAAGAGACCCAGTACTTC
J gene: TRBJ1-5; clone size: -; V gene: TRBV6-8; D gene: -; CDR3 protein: CASRQSNQPQHF; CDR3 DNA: TGTGCCAGCCGACAGAGCAATCAGCCCCAGCATTTT
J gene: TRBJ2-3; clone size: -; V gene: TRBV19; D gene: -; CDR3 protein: CASRNGMSGWTDTQYF; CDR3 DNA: TGTGCCAGTAGGAACGGGATGTCCGGCTGGACAGATACGCAGTATTTT
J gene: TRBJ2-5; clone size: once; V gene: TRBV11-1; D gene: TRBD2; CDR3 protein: CASRPTSGGAGETQYF; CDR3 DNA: TGTGCCAGCAGACCGACTAGCGGGGGGGCCGGGGAGACCCAGTACTTC
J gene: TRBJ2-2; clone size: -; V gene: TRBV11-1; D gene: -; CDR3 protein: CASSFTFGTTGELFF; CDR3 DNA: TGTGCCAGCAGCTTTACATTCGGAACCACCGGGGAGCTGTTTTTT
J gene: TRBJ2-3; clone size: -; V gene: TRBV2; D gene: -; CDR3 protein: CASSGGAFRTDTQYF; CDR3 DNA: TGTGCCAGCAGTGGGGGGGCTTTTCGCACAGATACGCAGTATTTT